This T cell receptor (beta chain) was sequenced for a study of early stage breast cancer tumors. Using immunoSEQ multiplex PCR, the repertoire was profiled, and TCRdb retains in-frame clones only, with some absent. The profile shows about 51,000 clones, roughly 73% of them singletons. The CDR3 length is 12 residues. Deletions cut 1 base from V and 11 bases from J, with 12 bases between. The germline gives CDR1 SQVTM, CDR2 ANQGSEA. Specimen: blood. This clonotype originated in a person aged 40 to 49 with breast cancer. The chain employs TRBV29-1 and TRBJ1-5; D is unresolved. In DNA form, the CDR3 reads TGCAGCGTTGAAGTTCCAGGAGGAGCCCAGCATTTT. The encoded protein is CSVEVPGGAQHF.